This TCR beta chain was identified in a study of immune cell composition in non-small cell lung cancer. General study points: Top 10 clone scores and clonality were higher in squamous than adenocarcinoma. Shared sequences between tumour-reactive and dominant in vivo clones were not proven.

Germline V gene sequence: CDR1 SGDLS, CDR2 YYNGEE. Trimming took off 4 bases at V and 1 base at J, with 11 bases between the two ends. This CDR3 region has 15 residues. DNA was extracted from unsorted cell suspensions stored frozen. The protocol was immunoSEQ multiplex PCR, while the TCRdb copy is restricted to in-frame clones and leaves out a portion. The data show 3,000 to 3,500 clones, 70% to 85% seen once. With regard to this clone: The antigen is undetermined.

J is TRBJ2-2 and V is TRBV9; D possibly corresponds to TRBD2 (6 bases). This receptor was taken from a human donor with non-small cell lung cancer. Material: lung tumor tissue. The CDR3 DNA follows: TGTGCCAGCAGCTCCCGGGGAGGGAACACCGGGGAGCTGTTTTTT. Its protein product is CASSSRGGNTGELFF.